The rows below give T cell receptor beta chains drawn from one sample of a study of shared clonotypes between healthy human individuals. This table comes from immunoSEQ multiplex PCR, and its TCRdb copy is limited to in-frame clones, with some not included. Of fewer than 2.5 million clones listed, 93% were seen once; the top ten hold about 0.39%. The sequenced sample consisted of naive CD4+ T cells from PBMCs. The receptors derive from a man younger than 30 in good health. Some clones in this sample may be carry-over from other donors' samples. Both conserved end residues are part of each CDR3. A D gene is named only where the DNA matches it firmly. A row's size may be missing; if present it is once, few, many or a size class.

>-|TRBJ1-1|15|TRBV6-5|-
CASSSAGGTFAEAFF
TGTGCCAGCAGTTCTGCGGGCGGCACCTTTGCTGAAGCTTTCTTT
>TRBD2|TRBJ2-5|13|TRBV28|-
CASRGGRQETQYF
TGTGCCAGTAGGGGCGGGAGGCAAGAGACCCAGTACTTC
>TRBD2|TRBJ2-7|11|TRBV2|-
CASNLADEQYF
TGTGCCAGCAACCTAGCGGACGAGCAGTACTTC
>-|TRBJ1-1|15|TRBV7-9|once
CASSPPSGGNTEAFF
TGTGCCAGCAGCCCGCCGTCCGGGGGGAACACTGAAGCTTTCTTT
>-|TRBJ2-3|16|TRBV2|-
CASSEQGRAPPDTQYF
TGTGCCAGCAGTGAACAGGGGAGGGCGCCTCCAGATACGCAGTATTTT
>-|TRBJ2-5|14|TRBV5-1|-
CASSLRERQETQYF
TGCGCCAGCAGCTTGAGGGAAAGACAAGAGACCCAGTACTTC
>-|TRBJ1-4|16|TRBV6-1|-
CASSGKGGTRNEKLFF
TGTGCCAGCAGTGGGAAGGGCGGGACACGAAATGAAAAACTGTTTTTT
>-|TRBJ2-3|13|TRBV7-3|once
CASSLPGANTQYF
TGTGCCAGCAGCTTACCTGGGGCAAATACGCAGTATTTT
>-|TRBJ2-1|13|TRBV27|-
CASSLSTYNEQFF
TGTGCCAGCAGTTTGTCAACATACAATGAGCAGTTCTTC
>-|TRBJ1-5|18|TRBV4-3|-
CASSQERTRGLSNQPQHF
TGCGCCAGCAGCCAAGAACGAACAAGGGGTCTGAGCAATCAGCCCCAGCATTTT
>TRBD1|TRBJ2-7|14|TRBV19|-
CASRGQGYSYEQYF
TGTGCCAGTAGAGGACAGGGCTACTCCTACGAGCAGTACTTC
>-|TRBJ1-3|16|TRBV28|-
CASSSTPGVSGNTIYF
TGTGCCAGCAGTTCGACCCCGGGGGTCTCTGGAAACACCATATATTTT
>TRBD1|TRBJ2-7|14|TRBV6-6|-
CASSWGQGAVEQYF
TGTGCCAGCAGTTGGGGACAGGGGGCGGTCGAGCAGTACTTC
>-|TRBJ2-7|14|TRBV7-9|-
CASSLTRDTYEQYF
TGTGCCAGCAGCCTGACACGAGATACCTACGAGCAGTACTTC
>TRBD1|TRBJ2-7|12|TRBV7-3|-
CASSSGQGEQYF
TGTGCCAGCAGCTCGGGACAGGGGGAGCAGTACTTC
>TRBD1|TRBJ1-1|14|TRBV7-2|few
CASSFRTGVSEAFF
TGTGCCAGCAGCTTCCGGACAGGGGTGTCTGAAGCTTTCTTT
>-|TRBJ2-7|12|TRBV7-9|-
CASSRDIGEQYF
TGTGCCAGCAGCCGGGACATCGGCGAGCAGTACTTC
>TRBD1|TRBJ1-1|15|TRBV7-2|-
CASSSKDRGLTEAFF
TGTGCCAGCAGCTCGAAAGACAGGGGGCTAACTGAAGCTTTCTTT
>-|TRBJ1-1|14|TRBV5-1|once
CASSLSGEGTEAFF
TGCGCCAGCAGCTTATCAGGAGAGGGCACTGAAGCTTTCTTT
>-|TRBJ1-6|14|TRBV28|-
CASSLFLGGSPLHF
TGTGCCAGCAGTTTATTCCTCGGGGGTTCACCCCTCCACTTT
>TRBD2|TRBJ2-2|15|TRBV7-9|-
CASSFRAGGTGELFF
TGTGCCAGCAGCTTTCGAGCGGGGGGCACCGGGGAGCTGTTTTTT
>TRBD1|TRBJ1-4|16|TRBV28|-
CASSLGLGGAGEKLFF
TGTGCCAGCAGTTTGGGATTAGGGGGCGCTGGGGAAAAACTGTTTTTT
>TRBD1|TRBJ2-7|15|TRBV5-1|-
CASSSNYRGAYEQYF
TGCGCCAGCAGCTCCAATTACAGGGGAGCTTACGAGCAGTACTTC
>TRBD2|TRBJ2-7|14|TRBV7-3|-
CASSQIAGGYEQYF
TGTGCCAGCAGCCAAATAGCGGGAGGCTACGAGCAGTACTTC
>-|TRBJ1-1|15|TRBV9|-
CASSVAGTTGTEAFF
TGTGCCAGCAGCGTCGCCGGGACGACGGGGACTGAAGCTTTCTTT
>-|TRBJ1-5|18|TRBV27|-
CASSLRGGGQVGNQPQHF
TGTGCCAGCAGTTTACGGGGTGGGGGTCAGGTAGGGAATCAGCCCCAGCATTTT
>-|TRBJ2-7|15|TRBV28|-
CASSYTPDASYEQYF
TGTGCCAGCAGTTATACCCCCGACGCTTCCTACGAGCAGTACTTC